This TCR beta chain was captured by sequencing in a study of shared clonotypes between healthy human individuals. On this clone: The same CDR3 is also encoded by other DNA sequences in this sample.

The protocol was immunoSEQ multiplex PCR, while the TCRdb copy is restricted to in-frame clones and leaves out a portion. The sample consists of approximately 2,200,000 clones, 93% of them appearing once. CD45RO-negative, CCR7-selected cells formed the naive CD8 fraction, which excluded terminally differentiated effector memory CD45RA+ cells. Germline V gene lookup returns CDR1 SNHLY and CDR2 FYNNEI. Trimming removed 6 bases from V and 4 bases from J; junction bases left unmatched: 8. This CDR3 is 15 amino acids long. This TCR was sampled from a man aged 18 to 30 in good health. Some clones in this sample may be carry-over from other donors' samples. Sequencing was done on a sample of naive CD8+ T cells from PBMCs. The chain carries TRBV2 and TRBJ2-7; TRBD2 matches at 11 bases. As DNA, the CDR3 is TGTGCCAGCAGCAACTTAGCGGGAGGGCCATACGAGCAGTACTTC. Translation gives CASSNLAGGPYEQYF.